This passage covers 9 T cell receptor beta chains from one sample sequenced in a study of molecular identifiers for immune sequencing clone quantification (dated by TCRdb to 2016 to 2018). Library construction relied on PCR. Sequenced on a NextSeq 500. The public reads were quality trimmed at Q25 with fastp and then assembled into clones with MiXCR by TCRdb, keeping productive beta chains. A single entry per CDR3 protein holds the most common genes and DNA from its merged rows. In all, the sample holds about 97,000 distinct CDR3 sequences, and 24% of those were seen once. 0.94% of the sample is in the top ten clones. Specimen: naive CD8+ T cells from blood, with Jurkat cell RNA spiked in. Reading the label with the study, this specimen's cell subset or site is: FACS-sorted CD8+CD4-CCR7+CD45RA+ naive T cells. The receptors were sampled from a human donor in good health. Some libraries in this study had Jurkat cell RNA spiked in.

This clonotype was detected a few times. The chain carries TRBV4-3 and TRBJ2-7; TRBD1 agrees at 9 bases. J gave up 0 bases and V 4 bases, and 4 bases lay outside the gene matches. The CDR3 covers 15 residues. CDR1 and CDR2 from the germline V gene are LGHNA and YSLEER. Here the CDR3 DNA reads TGCGCCAGCAGCCCAGACAGGGGGAGCTCCTACGAGCAGTACTTC. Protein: CASSPDRGSSYEQYF.

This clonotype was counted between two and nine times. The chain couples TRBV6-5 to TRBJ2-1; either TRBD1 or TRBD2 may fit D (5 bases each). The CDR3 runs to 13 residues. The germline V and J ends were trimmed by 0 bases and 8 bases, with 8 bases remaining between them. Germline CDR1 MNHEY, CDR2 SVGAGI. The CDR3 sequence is CASSYSRGDEQFF. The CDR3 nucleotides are TGTGCCAGCAGTTACTCCAGAGGGGATGAGCAGTTCTTC.

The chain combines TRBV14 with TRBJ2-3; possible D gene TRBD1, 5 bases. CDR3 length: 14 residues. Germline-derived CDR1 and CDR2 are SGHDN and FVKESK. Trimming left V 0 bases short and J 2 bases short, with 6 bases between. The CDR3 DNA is TGTGCCAGCAGCCAAGAGGACATCACAGATACGCAGTATTTT. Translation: CASSQEDITDTQYF.

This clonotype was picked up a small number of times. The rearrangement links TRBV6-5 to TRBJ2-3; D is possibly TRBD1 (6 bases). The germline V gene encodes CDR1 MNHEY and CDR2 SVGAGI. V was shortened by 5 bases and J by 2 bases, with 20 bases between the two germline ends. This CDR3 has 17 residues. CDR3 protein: CASSPRGTPIATDTQYF. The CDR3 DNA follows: TGTGCCAGCAGTCCCCGAGGGACACCTATCGCCACAGATACGCAGTATTTT.

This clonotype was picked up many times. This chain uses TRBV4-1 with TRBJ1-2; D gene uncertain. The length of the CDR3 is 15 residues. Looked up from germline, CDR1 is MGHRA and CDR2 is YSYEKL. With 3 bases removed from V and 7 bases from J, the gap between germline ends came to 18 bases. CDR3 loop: CASSQESTLPGGYTF. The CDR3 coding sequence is TGCGCCAGCAGCCAGGAGAGCACCCTGCCGGGTGGCTACACCTTC.

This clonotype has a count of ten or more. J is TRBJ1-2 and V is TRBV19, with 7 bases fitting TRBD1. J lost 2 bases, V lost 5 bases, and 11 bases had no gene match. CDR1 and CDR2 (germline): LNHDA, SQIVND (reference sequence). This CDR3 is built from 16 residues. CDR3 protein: CASSQVGTVVNYGYTF. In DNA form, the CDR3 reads TGTGCCAGTAGTCAGGTTGGGACAGTTGTCAACTATGGCTACACCTTC.

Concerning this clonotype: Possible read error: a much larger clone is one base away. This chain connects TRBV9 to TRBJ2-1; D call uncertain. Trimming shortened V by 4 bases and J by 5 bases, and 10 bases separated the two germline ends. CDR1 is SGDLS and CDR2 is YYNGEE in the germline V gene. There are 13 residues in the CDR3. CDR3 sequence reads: CASSTHPDNEQFF. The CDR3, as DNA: TGTGCCAGCAGCACCCACCCCGACAATGAGCAGTTCTTC.

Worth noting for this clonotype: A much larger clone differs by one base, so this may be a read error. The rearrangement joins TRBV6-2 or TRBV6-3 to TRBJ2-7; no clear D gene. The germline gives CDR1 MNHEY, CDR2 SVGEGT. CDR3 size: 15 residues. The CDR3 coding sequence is TGTGCCAACAGTTACTTAGATGGGGAACTCTACGAGCAGTACTTC. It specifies CANSYLDGELYEQYF.

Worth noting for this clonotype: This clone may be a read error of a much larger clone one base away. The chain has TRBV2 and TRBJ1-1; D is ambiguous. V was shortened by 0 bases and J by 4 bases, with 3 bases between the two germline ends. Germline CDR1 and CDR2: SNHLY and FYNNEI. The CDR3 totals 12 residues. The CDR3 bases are TGTGCCAGCAGTGAAGCCCGCACTGAAGCTTTCTTT. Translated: CASSEARTEAFF.